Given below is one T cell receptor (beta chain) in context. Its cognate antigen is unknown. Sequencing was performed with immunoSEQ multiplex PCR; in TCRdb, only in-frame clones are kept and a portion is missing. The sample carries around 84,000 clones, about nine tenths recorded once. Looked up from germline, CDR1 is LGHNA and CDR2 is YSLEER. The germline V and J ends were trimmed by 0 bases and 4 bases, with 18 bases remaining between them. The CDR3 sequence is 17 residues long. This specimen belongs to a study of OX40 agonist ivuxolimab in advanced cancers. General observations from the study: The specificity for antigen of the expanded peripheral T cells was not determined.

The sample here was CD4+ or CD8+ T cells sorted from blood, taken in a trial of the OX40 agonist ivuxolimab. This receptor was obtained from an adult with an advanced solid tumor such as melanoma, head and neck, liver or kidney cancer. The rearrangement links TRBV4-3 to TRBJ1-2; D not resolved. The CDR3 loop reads CASSQDRYGANAYGYTF. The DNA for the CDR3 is TGCGCCAGCAGCCAAGATCGTTACGGAGCAAATGCCTATGGCTACACCTTC.